The 10 T cell receptor beta chains reported below all come from one sample, sequenced in a study of T cells in localized non-small cell lung cancer. The table came from immunoSEQ multiplex PCR; TCRdb's copy has only in-frame clones and leaves some out. The data contain some 38,000 clones, 80% to 90% of them singletons. The starting material was peripheral blood mononuclear cells, obtained before any cancer treatment. The origin of the receptors is an older male donor with stage II lung adenocarcinoma.

The chain is built from TRBV28 and TRBJ1-3; 9 bases are a match to TRBD1. Germline V gene sequence: CDR1 MDHEN, CDR2 SYDVKM. V lost 5 bases to trimming and J lost 4 bases; unmatched junction nucleotides: 6. CDR3 size: 15 residues. The CDR3 loop reads CASSLDRGPGNTIYF. Here the CDR3 DNA reads TGTGCCAGCAGTCTGGACAGGGGCCCGGGAAACACCATATATTTT.

The V and J genes are TRBV7-2 and TRBJ1-2; D is undetermined. V lost 2 bases to trimming and J lost 7 bases, with 5 bases between them. Germline values: CDR1 SGHTA, CDR2 FQGNSA. The CDR3 contains 11 residues. CDR3: CASSLFSGYTF. As DNA, the CDR3 is TGTGCCAGCAGCTTATTCAGTGGCTACACCTTC.

The chain joins TRBV9 to TRBJ2-7, with 7 bases fitting TRBD2. This CDR3 comprises 15 residues. CDR1 SGDLS and CDR2 YYNGEE come from the germline V gene. The trim removed 0 bases at V and 4 bases at J, leaving 7 bases unmatched. This CDR3 is CASSVGEGTLYEQYF. The CDR3 coding sequence is TGTGCCAGCAGCGTAGGGGAGGGCACCTTGTACGAGCAGTACTTC.

This clone appeared a single time. The rearrangement links TRBV4-1 to TRBJ2-3; 9 positions agree with TRBD2. V trimming: 1 base; J trimming: 2 bases; junction bases outside the gene matches: 4. The CDR3 contains 16 residues. Germline V gives CDR1 MGHRA, CDR2 YSYEKL. CDR3 coding DNA: TGCGCCAGCAGCCAAGCAGCGGGAGGTTCCACAGATACGCAGTATTTT. The encoded protein is CASSQAAGGSTDTQYF.

This clone has just one count. The chain is built from TRBV14 and TRBJ2-1, with D tentatively TRBD1 (5 bases). Trimming pared 4 bases from V and 1 base from J, leaving 11 bases between. This CDR3 spans 15 amino acids. Germline CDR1 and CDR2: SGHDN and FVKESK. The CDR3 coding sequence is TGTGCCAGCAGCCCCAGGGTTCTATCCTACAATGAGCAGTTCTTC. Its protein is CASSPRVLSYNEQFF.

This chain connects TRBV7-9 to TRBJ1-1; possible D gene TRBD1, 5 bases. CDR3 length: 13 amino acids. Germline CDR1 is SEHNR and CDR2 is FQNEAQ (reference sequence). Deletions cut 5 bases from V and 4 bases from J, with 11 bases between. The CDR3 is CASSPNQGTEAFF. The DNA of the CDR3 is TGTGCCAGCAGCCCTAACCAGGGCACTGAAGCTTTCTTT.

The chain joins TRBV23-1 to TRBJ2-6, with D tentatively TRBD2 (6 bases). TRBV23-1 is recorded as an ORF, its role being uncertain. V was pared by 7 bases and J by 1 base, with 23 bases between. This CDR3 spans 19 amino acids. CDR3 amino acids: CASTSLDRGRKSGANVLTF. In DNA, the CDR3 is TGCGCCAGCACCTCCTTAGATCGGGGGAGGAAGTCTGGGGCCAACGTCCTGACTTTC.

The chain combines TRBV18 with TRBJ2-1; D not certain. The CDR3 runs 13 residues. Trimming pared 3 bases from V and 6 bases from J, leaving 9 bases between. Germline V gene data show CDR1 as KGHSH and CDR2 as LQKENI. CDR3 amino acids: CASSPPVVNEQFF. CDR3 DNA: TGTGCCAGCTCACCTCCGGTCGTCAATGAGCAGTTCTTC. The full variable domain, completed using reference TRBV18 and TRBJ2-1, is NAGVMQNPRHLVRRRGQEARLRCSPMKGHSHVYWYRQLPEEGLKFMVYLQKENIIDESGMPKERFSAEFPKEGPSILRIQQVVRGDSAAYFCASSPPVVNEQFFGPGTRLTVL.

The genes are TRBV7-8 and TRBJ1-1, with D hard to call. The germline CDR1 and CDR2 sequences are SGHVS and FQNEAQ. CDR3 size: 15 residues. The V and J ends lost 7 bases and 2 bases respectively, with 17 bases between them. The CDR3 coding sequence is TGTGCCAGCACCCTCCAGTCAAGGATTAACACTGAAGCTTTCTTT. The encoded protein is CASTLQSRINTEAFF.

The CDR3 loop is CASSQARSQWVGQLFF. The CDR3 nucleotides read TGCGCCAGCAGCCAAGCTAGGTCACAGTGGGTGGGACAACTGTTTTTT. The V gene is TRBV4-3, the J gene TRBJ1-4; D may be TRBD1 (5 bases). Trimming shortened V by 1 base and J by 12 bases, and 21 bases separated the two germline ends. Looked up from germline, CDR1 is LGHNA and CDR2 is YSLEER. The CDR3 totals 16 residues.